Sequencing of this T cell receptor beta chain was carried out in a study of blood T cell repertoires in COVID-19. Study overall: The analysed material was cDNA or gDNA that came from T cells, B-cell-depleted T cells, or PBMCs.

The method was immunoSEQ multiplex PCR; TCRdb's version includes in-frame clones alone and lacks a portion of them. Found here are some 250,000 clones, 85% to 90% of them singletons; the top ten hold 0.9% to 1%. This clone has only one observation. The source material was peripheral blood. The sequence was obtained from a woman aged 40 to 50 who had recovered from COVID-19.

The CDR3 DNA is TGTGCCAGTAAGGTATCAGGTGGATGGACGGGGGAAAAACTGTTTTTT. Translating gives CASKVSGGWTGEKLFF. The chain is built from TRBV19 and TRBJ1-4, with no clear D. CDR3 length: 16 residues. Deletions cut 7 bases from V and 8 bases from J, with 23 bases between. From germline, CDR1 is LNHDA and CDR2 SQIVND (reference sequence). Complete variable domain (other parts from reference TRBV19 and TRBJ1-4): DGGITQSPKYLFRKEGQNVTLSCEQNLNHDAMYWYRQDPGQGLRLIYYSQIVNDFQKGDIAEGYSVSREKKESFPLTVTSAQKNPTAFYLCASKVSGGWTGEKLFFGSGTQLSVL.